This TCR beta chain was sequenced for a study of tumor-infiltrating lymphocytes in localized non-small cell lung cancer. General observations from the study: Only some patients had TCR sequencing, depending on available tissue.

About this clone itself: Its target is unknown. Other DNA sequences of this sample code for an identical CDR3.

Assay used: immunoSEQ multiplex PCR; TCRdb lists only in-frame clones, some missing. The data contain tens of thousands of clones, about 80% of them seen just once; the ten biggest clones take up roughly 3.5%. Trimming left V 4 bases short and J 5 bases short, with 12 bases between. Germline-derived CDR1 and CDR2 are KGHSH and LQKENI. This CDR3 comprises 13 residues. The chain has TRBV18 and TRBJ2-7; D might be TRBD2 (7 bases). Sequencing input: lung tumor tissue. This clonotype was sampled from a human donor with non-small cell lung cancer. The CDR3 sequence: CASSLRGGDEQYF. The CDR3 DNA follows: TGTGCCAGCTCACTGAGGGGGGGCGACGAGCAGTACTTC.